One and the same sample provided the 3 T cell receptor beta chains below, sequenced in a study of CD8+CD57+ T cells in acquired aplastic anemia (dated 2018 in TCRdb). Sequencing relied on an Illumina HiSeq 2000. Genomic DNA served as template for TCR beta VDJ combination and CDR3 sequence profiling. Starting from the raw public reads, TCRdb applied fastp trimming at Q25, assembled clones with MiXCR and retained in-frame beta chains. Each record represents a unique CDR3 protein, reported with the most common genes and DNA among its rows. The sample table holds around 140,000 distinct CDR3 sequences, of which 41% were seen once. The ten top clones hold 7.5% to 9.5% of the sample. The sample consisted of sorted CD4+, CD8+, or CD8+CD57+ T cells (not recorded which) from PBMCs. The receptor source for this set is a human donor in good health, serving as a control.

This clonotype was seen repeatedly, ten times or more. The chain uses TRBV25-1 and TRBJ1-5; the D is unclear. Trimming stripped 6 bases from V and 7 bases from J, with 19 bases between. CDR3 length: 15 amino acids. Germline V lookup: CDR1 MGHDK, CDR2 SYGVNS. The chain's CDR3 is CASSLRLPSRQPQHF. The CDR3 DNA follows: TGTGCCAGCAGCCTCCGTTTGCCGTCGAGGCAGCCCCAGCATTTT.

This clonotype was detected only a few times. V and J are TRBV3-1 and TRBJ1-1, with D unclear. The V and J ends lost 3 bases and 0 bases respectively, with 11 bases between them. CDR1 is LGHDT, CDR2 YNNKEL, per germline (reference sequence). CDR3 length: 15 amino acids. The CDR3 bases are TGTGCCAGCAGCCACTCCGGCCGGATGAACACTGAAGCTTTCTTT. It specifies CASSHSGRMNTEAFF.

This clonotype occurred once. The rearrangement joins TRBV12-5 to TRBJ2-3; D not certain. This CDR3 contains 12 residues. Between the trimmed V and J ends, which lost 9 bases and 5 bases, there was a span of 12 bases. Germline CDR1 reads LGHNT; CDR2 reads FRNRAP. The CDR3 coding sequence is TGTGCTAGCGGGTTGGTGGGAGATACGCAGTATTTT. Translated: CASGLVGDTQYF.